This T cell receptor (beta chain) was sequenced in a study of Tregs in tolerant kidney transplant recipients. For the study at large: Related graft donors supplied nonmyeloablative bone marrow transplants, and mixed chimerism was transient.

TCRdb keeps only in-frame clones here, not all; method: immunoSEQ multiplex PCR. The record lists roughly 48,000 clones, of which the ten most abundant hold around 0.8%. Trimming left V 0 bases short and J 6 bases short, with 13 bases between. The CDR3 is 14 residues long. Germline values: CDR1 SGHRS, CDR2 YFSETQ. Study-wide results and caveats: Antigen-driven expansion was suggested because donor-specific Tregs expanded more than all Tregs in tolerant patients.

About this clone: Its target is unknown. The read gets to within 3 residues of the CDR3 end, and the germline J gene fills in the rest.

Unstimulated Tregs (CD4+CD25+CD127-) and CD4+CD25- non-Tregs were sorted from PBMCs. This clonotype was sampled from a human donor who received a combined kidney and bone marrow transplant. V is TRBV5-1 and J is TRBJ2-7, with no clear D. The input for sequencing was CD4+ T cells from blood, taken before the transplant. CDR3 sequence reads: CASSLGASEREQYF. CDR3 bases read: TGCGCCAGCAGCTTGGGGGCTTCGGAACGCGAG.